The rows below give T cell receptor beta chains drawn from one sample of a study of blood T cell repertoires in COVID-19. Sequencing used immunoSEQ multiplex PCR; TCRdb keeps in-frame clones, though not all of them. The top ten hold 2% to 3% of the sample, which has 200,000 to 250,000 clones, around 89% seen once. The source material was peripheral blood. The receptor source for this set is a man aged 25 to 40 with COVID-19, enrolled during active disease. Each CDR3 is given with its conserved first and last residue. A D gene is named only where the DNA matches it firmly. A row's size may be missing; if present it is once, few, many or a size class.

clone_size,j_call,v_call,cdr3_length,d_call,cdr3_nt,cdr3_aa
.,TRBJ2-4,TRBV3-1/TRBV3-2,18,.,TGTGCCAGCAGCCCCCAACCTTCTCCAGGGGCAAGCAAAAACATTCAGTACTTC,CASSPQPSPGASKNIQYF
few,TRBJ2-7,TRBV7-6,15,.,TGTGCCAGCAGCCGAAATGACGGGTCTTCCTACGAGCAGTACTTC,CASSRNDGSSYEQYF
.,TRBJ1-2,TRBV7-3,14,.,TGTGCCAGCAGCCGACAGAGTATCAACTATGGCTACACCTTC,CASSRQSINYGYTF
.,TRBJ1-6,TRBV14,16,TRBD1,TGTGCCAGCAGCCAAAGACCGGGACAGGGTAATTCACCCCTCCACTTT,CASSQRPGQGNSPLHF
.,TRBJ1-1,TRBV28,14,.,TGTGCCAGCACCTTGACAGGCGCGAACACTGAAGCTTTCTTT,CASTLTGANTEAFF
.,TRBJ1-1,TRBV6-2/TRBV6-3,15,.,TGTGCCAGCAGTTACTCGATTCTCGGGGGGCAGGAAGCTTTCTTT,CASSYSILGGQEAFF
.,TRBJ2-1,TRBV5-5,17,.,TGTGCCAGCAGCTTGGCCGCTTGGGCCCCTTCCTACAATGAGCAGTTCTTC,CASSLAAWAPSYNEQFF
.,TRBJ2-1,TRBV5-1,16,TRBD2,TGCGCCAGCAGCTCGGAGGGCGGGGGGCCCGACAATGAGCAGTTCTTC,CASSSEGGGPDNEQFF
.,TRBJ2-7,TRBV4-2,13,.,TGTGCCAGCAGCCAAGGACAAGCCTACGAGCAGTACTTC,CASSQGQAYEQYF
.,TRBJ2-3,TRBV30,12,TRBD2,TGTGCCTCGGGACTAGCCACAGATACGCAGTATTTT,CASGLATDTQYF
few,TRBJ2-7,TRBV7-9,16,.,TGTGCCAGCAGCTTACTCGCGCCCTCCATGAGGTACGAGCAGTACTTC,CASSLLAPSMRYEQYF
.,TRBJ2-2,TRBV9,16,.,TGTGCCAGCAGCCCCTTCCCCCTAGCGAACACCGGGGAGCTGTTTTTT,CASSPFPLANTGELFF
few,TRBJ2-1,TRBV28,19,.,TGTGCCAGCAGTGCTGTGTCGGGATTTATGGGATTTGGGGACAATGAGCAGTTCTTC,CASSAVSGFMGFGDNEQFF
.,TRBJ2-4,TRBV28,18,TRBD1,TGTGCCAGCAGTTTATCCCTTGGACAGGATAAGGCCAAAAACATTCAGTACTTC,CASSLSLGQDKAKNIQYF
.,TRBJ1-2,TRBV5-1,15,TRBD1,TGCGCCAGCAGCTTGGCCGTAACAGGGGGCGAAGGCTACACCTTC,CASSLAVTGGEGYTF
.,TRBJ1-5,TRBV7-2,13,TRBD1,TGTGCCAGCAGGGGGACAGCGAATCAGCCCCAGCATTTT,CASRGTANQPQHF
.,TRBJ2-2,TRBV27,16,.,TGTGCCAGCAGTTTATTTGGGCAGGGGAACACCGGGGAGCTGTTTTTT,CASSLFGQGNTGELFF
few,TRBJ1-3,TRBV5-1,16,.,TGCGCCAGCAGCTTGGTCGGGGGAATCGGGGGAAACACCATATATTTT,CASSLVGGIGGNTIYF
.,TRBJ1-5,TRBV30,15,.,TGTGCCTGCCAATTGCTCTCAGGGCGGAATCAGCCCCAGCATTTT,CACQLLSGRNQPQHF
.,TRBJ2-2,TRBV7-6,18,TRBD2,TGTGCCAGCAGCTTAAGAGGACTAGCGGGGGGTGGCACCGGGGAGCTGTTTTTT,CASSLRGLAGGGTGELFF
.,TRBJ1-5,TRBV29-1,13,.,TGCAGCGTTGCCCGGACAGAAAATCAGCCCCAGCATTTT,CSVARTENQPQHF
.,TRBJ2-1,TRBV14,21,TRBD1,TGTGCCAGCAGCCAAGATATAGAAGGGACAGGGGATTCCGGACCTTACGGTGAGCAGTTCTTC,CASSQDIEGTGDSGPYGEQFF
.,TRBJ2-3,TRBV5-4,15,TRBD2,TGTGCCAGCAGGTCGGGACTAGGGAAAGGAGATACGCAGTATTTT,CASRSGLGKGDTQYF
.,TRBJ1-5,TRBV7-6,17,.,TGTGCCAGCAGCTTCGGAGGCAGGGGAATGGGCAATCAGCCCCAGCATTTT,CASSFGGRGMGNQPQHF
.,TRBJ1-2,TRBV9,13,.,TGTGCCAGCAGCGACGGGTTTAACTATGGCTACACCTTC,CASSDGFNYGYTF
.,TRBJ2-1,TRBV7-8,15,TRBD2,TGTGCCAGCAGCGCGCCGGGGGGGCGGGACAATGAGCAGTTCTTC,CASSAPGGRDNEQFF
once,TRBJ2-7,TRBV6-2/TRBV6-3,16,.,TGTGCCAGCAGTTGGCCGGAACAGGGGGGGCCCTACGAGCAGTACTTC,CASSWPEQGGPYEQYF
.,TRBJ1-2,TRBV7-9,15,.,TGTGCCAGCAGTCCTGGGCAGTCTCCAGGCTATGGCTACACCTTC,CASSPGQSPGYGYTF
.,TRBJ2-1,TRBV7-2,16,TRBD2,TGTGCCAGCAGCTCACCGGGACTAGCGACCTACAATGAGCAGTTCTTC,CASSSPGLATYNEQFF
.,TRBJ1-2,TRBV27,16,.,TGTGCCAGCAGTTTGGGCAGAACCATGGGCTTCTATGGCTACACCTTC,CASSLGRTMGFYGYTF
few,TRBJ2-1,TRBV10-3,16,TRBD2,TGTGCCATCAGCCCGGGGGGGTTCGGCCCCTACAATGAGCAGTTCTTC,CAISPGGFGPYNEQFF
.,TRBJ2-7,TRBV28,14,TRBD2,TGTGCCAGCAGTTGGCTAGCGGACTCCTACGAGCAGTACTTC,CASSWLADSYEQYF
.,TRBJ2-6,TRBV9,17,.,TGTGCCAGCAGCGGGGGGGGCCCTTTCTCTGGGGCCAACGTCCTGACTTTC,CASSGGGPFSGANVLTF
.,TRBJ2-3,TRBV30,15,.,TGTGCCTGGAGTCCGTTTGGGTCACAGAGTGATACGCAGTATTTT,CAWSPFGSQSDTQYF
.,TRBJ2-7,TRBV5-1,15,.,TGCGCCAGCACCGATCTGCGGGGTGGGACCTACGAGCAGTACTTC,CASTDLRGGTYEQYF
.,TRBJ1-2,TRBV2,12,.,TGTGCCAGCAGTGAGGCAGGGTATGGCTACACCTTC,CASSEAGYGYTF
few,TRBJ1-2,TRBV4-3,16,.,TGCGCCAGCAGCCAAGGACTGAGAGACAGCAGTTATGGCTACACCTTC,CASSQGLRDSSYGYTF
.,TRBJ1-1,TRBV7-8,14,TRBD1,TGTGCCAGCAGTTCGCAGGGGGCGGGAACTGAAGCTTTCTTT,CASSSQGAGTEAFF
.,TRBJ2-1,TRBV2,13,TRBD2,TGTGCCAGCGGACTAGCGGGAGTGGGTGAGCAGTTCTTC,CASGLAGVGEQFF
.,TRBJ2-7,TRBV19,16,TRBD2,TGTGCCAGTAGTATCCAACTAGCGGGAGGACACTACGAGCAGTACTTC,CASSIQLAGGHYEQYF
few,TRBJ1-2,TRBV5-1,15,.,TGCGCCAGCAGCTCTGACAGCTCAGCTAACTATGGCTACACCTTC,CASSSDSSANYGYTF
.,TRBJ2-7,TRBV12-3/TRBV12-4,13,.,TGTGCCAGCAGTTCACAGGTAGGCTACGAGCAGTACTTC,CASSSQVGYEQYF
.,TRBJ1-4,TRBV19,15,.,TGTGCCAGTAGTTCGCTGACAGGTGGGCCAGAAAAACTGTTTTTT,CASSSLTGGPEKLFF
.,TRBJ1-1,TRBV19,14,.,TGTGCCAGTAGTACTACAACAGGGAGTGCTGAAGCTTTCTTT,CASSTTTGSAEAFF
.,TRBJ1-5,TRBV18,20,.,TGTGCCAGCTCACCACTAAATACCGCTACTCCGGGATCCAATAATCAGCCCCAGCATTTT,CASSPLNTATPGSNNQPQHF
.,TRBJ1-6,TRBV7-2,13,.,TGTGCCAGCGGGCGCGATGGGGCTTCACCCCTCCACTTT,CASGRDGASPLHF
.,TRBJ2-2,TRBV24-1,14,.,TGTGCCACTTCACCGCAGGGGAGGGGCGGGGAGCTGTTTTTT,CATSPQGRGGELFF
.,TRBJ1-2,TRBV5-6,15,TRBD1,TGTGCCAGCAGCCCTGGACAGGGCCTTAACTATGGCTACACCTTC,CASSPGQGLNYGYTF
.,TRBJ2-1,TRBV4-3,14,.,TGCGCCAGTAGCCAAGAACAGGGAGTATATGAGCAGTTCTTC,CASSQEQGVYEQFF
.,TRBJ1-2,TRBV14,13,.,TGTGCCAGCAGCCTGGCCCCTTCTTATGGCTACACCTTC,CASSLAPSYGYTF
.,TRBJ2-3,TRBV7-9,15,TRBD2,TGTGCCAGCAGCTTAAAGCGGGGAAGCACAGATACGCAGTATTTT,CASSLKRGSTDTQYF